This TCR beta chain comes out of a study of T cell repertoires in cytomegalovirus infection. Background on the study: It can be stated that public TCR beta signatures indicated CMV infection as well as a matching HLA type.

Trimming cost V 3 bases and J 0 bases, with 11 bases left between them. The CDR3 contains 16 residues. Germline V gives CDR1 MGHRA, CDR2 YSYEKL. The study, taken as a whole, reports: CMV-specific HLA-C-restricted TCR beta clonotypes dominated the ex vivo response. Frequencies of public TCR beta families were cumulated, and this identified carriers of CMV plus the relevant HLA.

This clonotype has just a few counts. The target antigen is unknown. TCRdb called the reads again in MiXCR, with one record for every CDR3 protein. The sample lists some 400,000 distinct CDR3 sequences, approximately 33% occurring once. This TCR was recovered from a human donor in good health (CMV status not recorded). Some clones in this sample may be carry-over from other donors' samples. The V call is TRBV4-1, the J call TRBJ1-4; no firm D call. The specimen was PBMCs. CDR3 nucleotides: TGCGCCAGCAGCCACCAGCCCCTAGCAACTAATGAAAAACTGTTTTTT. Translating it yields CASSHQPLATNEKLFF.